These 22 T cell receptor beta chains share one sample of origin, sequenced in a study of T cell responses to AZD1222 COVID-19 vaccine. Some clones are missing from TCRdb's copy, which holds only in-frame ones; the method was immunoSEQ multiplex PCR. Of about 150,000 clones listed, 65% to 90% are singletons. The material was peripheral blood, obtained 28 days after the second dose of the MenACWY control vaccine. The receptor source for this set is an adult who received the MenACWY meningococcal vaccine as a control.

This clone was counted ten times or more. This sequence joins TRBV30 and TRBJ1-4, with D uncertain. The CDR3 has 15 residues. V was trimmed by 2 bases and J by 3 bases, leaving 13 bases between them. Per the germline V gene, CDR1 is GTSNPN and CDR2 is SVGIG (reference sequence). The CDR3 DNA reads TGTGCCTGGAGTCATGGCGCCGCGGCTAATGAAAAACTGTTTTTT. As protein: CAWSHGAAANEKLFF. Full variable domain (rest looked up from reference TRBV30 and TRBJ1-4): SQTIHQWPATLVQPVGSPLSLECTVEGTSNPNLYWYRQAAGRGLQLLFYSVGIGQISSEVPQNLSASRPQDRQFILSSKKLLLSDSGFYLCAWSHGAAANEKLFFGSGTQLSVL.

V usage is TRBV4-1 and J usage is TRBJ1-2; maybe TRBD1 (5 bases). The V gene's germline CDR1 is MGHRA and CDR2 YSYEKL. V lost 1 base to trimming and J lost 4 bases, with 22 bases between them. There are 18 residues in the CDR3. The CDR3 region is CASSQGTAGFATGYGYTF. CDR3 coding DNA: TGCGCCAGCAGCCAAGGAACGGCAGGGTTCGCTACCGGCTATGGCTACACCTTC.

CDR3 DNA: TGCGCCAGCAGCTTGGGGGTATCGACAGGGAGGAACACTGAAGCTTTCTTT. It yields the protein CASSLGVSTGRNTEAFF. The chain has TRBV5-1 and TRBJ1-1, with 7 nucleotides matching TRBD1. The CDR3 spans 17 residues. The germline CDR1 and CDR2 sequences are SGHRS and YFSETQ. V gave up 0 bases and J gave up 1 base; unmatched junction bases: 9. Variable domain in full (rest from reference TRBV5-1 and TRBJ1-1): KAGVTQTPRYLIKTRGQQVTLSCSPISGHRSVSWYQQTPGQGLQFLFEYFSETQRNKGNFPGRFSGRQFSNSRSEMNVSTLELGDSALYLCASSLGVSTGRNTEAFFGQGTRLTVV.

The V call is TRBV5-8, the J call TRBJ2-7; D might be TRBD2 (5 bases). The CDR3 totals 14 residues. V was cut by 0 bases and J by 2 bases, with 9 bases left in between. Germline CDR1 reads SGHTS; CDR2 reads YDEGEE. The CDR3 spells CASSLAGLTYEQYV. As DNA, the CDR3 is TGTGCCAGCAGCTTGGCCGGACTGACCTACGAGCAGTACGTC.

In DNA form, the CDR3 reads TGTGCCAGCAGTAAGGACAGGGGGTTTGATTTGGACACTGAAGCTTTCTTT. This gives the protein CASSKDRGFDLDTEAFF. The genes are TRBV5-6 and TRBJ1-1; 10 bases match TRBD1. The trim removed 5 bases at V and 3 bases at J, leaving 13 bases unmatched. The CDR3 spans 17 residues. The germline V gene has CDR1 SGHDT and CDR2 YYEEEE.

The genes are TRBV6-5 and TRBJ1-1, with D perhaps TRBD1 (6 bases). V lost 6 bases and J 3 bases, leaving 14 bases between the germline ends. CDR1 and CDR2 from the germline V gene are MNHEY and SVGAGI. This CDR3 is built from 14 residues. CDR3 residues: CASSPGHPDTEAFF. The CDR3 DNA follows: TGTGCCAGCAGCCCGGGACATCCGGACACTGAAGCTTTCTTT.

In its sample, this clone was seen once. V and J are TRBV7-9 and TRBJ1-6, with D uncertain. Trimming stripped 2 bases from V and 0 bases from J, with 11 bases between. CDR1 and CDR2 from the germline V gene are SEHNR and FQNEAQ (reference sequence). This CDR3 has 17 amino acids. CDR3 in DNA: TGTGCCAGCAGCTTAATTAAGGAAAGCTCCTATAATTCACCCCTCCACTTT. Translation: CASSLIKESSYNSPLHF.

The chain is built from TRBV5-6 and TRBJ2-2; D gene unclear. The CDR3 extends over 14 amino acids. Per the germline V gene, CDR1 is SGHDT and CDR2 is YYEEEE. With 0 bases removed from V and 5 bases from J, the gap between germline ends came to 8 bases. This CDR3 is CASSLGIPTGELFF. The CDR3 nucleotides are TGTGCCAGCAGCTTGGGTATCCCGACCGGGGAGCTGTTTTTT.

The chain has TRBV4-3 and TRBJ1-2; D is unclear. This CDR3 contains 19 residues. Trimming shortened V by 0 bases and J by 4 bases, and 24 bases separated the two germline ends. Looked up from germline, CDR1 is LGHNA and CDR2 is YSLEER. The CDR3 here is CASSQETAGEHMRVYGYTF. In DNA form, the CDR3 reads TGCGCCAGCAGCCAAGAAACCGCCGGGGAACATATGCGGGTCTATGGCTACACCTTC.

The gene calls are TRBV3-1 (or the pseudogene TRBV3-2) and TRBJ1-1, with D unclear. Between the trimmed V and J ends, which lost 1 base and 6 bases, there was a span of 12 bases. CDR1 and CDR2 from the germline V gene are LGHDT and YNNKEL (reference sequence). This CDR3 is 14 amino acids long. CDR3 in DNA: TGTGCCAGCAGCCAAGCAGGAGGAGGGTCTGAAGCTTTCTTT. Encoded protein: CASSQAGGGSEAFF.

This sequence joins TRBV6-4 and TRBJ2-3, with 9 bases fitting TRBD2. The CDR3 has 15 amino acids. Germline values: CDR1 MRHNA, CDR2 SNTAGT. The J segment lost 4 bases and the V segment lost 5 bases, leaving 7 bases of the junction unmatched. The CDR3 spells CASSSSGGGADTQYF. The CDR3 DNA reads TGTGCCAGCAGTTCCAGCGGCGGGGGGGCAGATACGCAGTATTTT.

The rearrangement joins TRBV11-1 to TRBJ2-7, with 10 bases aligning to TRBD1. With V trimmed by 4 bases and J by 2 bases, 2 bases remained unmatched. Germline V CDR1 and CDR2: SGHAT, FQDESV (reference sequence). CDR3 size: 14 residues. CDR3 sequence reads: CASSWDRGTYEQYF. The DNA for the CDR3 is TGTGCCAGCAGCTGGGACAGGGGAACCTACGAGCAGTACTTC.

The rearrangement links TRBV4-1 to TRBJ2-1; a possible D gene is TRBD2 (7 bases). Germline values: CDR1 MGHRA, CDR2 YSYEKL. This CDR3 contains 16 residues. The ends were cut back, 5 bases at V and 7 bases at J, with 21 bases in the middle. CDR3: CASSLGPAGAKNEQFF. The CDR3 DNA follows: TGCGCCAGCAGCTTGGGCCCGGCGGGGGCTAAGAATGAGCAGTTCTTC.

This chain joins TRBV5-4 and TRBJ2-5, with D possibly called TRBD1 or TRBD2 (5 bases each). The CDR3 totals 15 residues. V lost 1 base and J lost 5, with 15 bases in between. Germline lookup yields CDR1 SGHNT and CDR2 YYREEE (reference sequence). The CDR3 DNA sequence: TGTGCCAGCAGCTTGCGACGGGGCGAGTCCGAGACCCAGTACTTC. Residues: CASSLRRGESETQYF.

The V and J genes are TRBV6-5 and TRBJ2-2; no reliable D call. CDR3 length: 14 amino acids. Trimming left V 0 bases short and J 6 bases short, with 8 bases between. Per germline, CDR1 MNHEY and CDR2 SVGAGI. The CDR3 region has the DNA TGTGCCAGCAGTTACTCAGCCCCTTCCGGGGAGCTGTTTTTT. It codes for CASSYSAPSGELFF.

The chain is built from TRBV6-4 and TRBJ1-1; TRBD1 matches 8 bases. CDR3 length: 13 amino acids. The germline gives CDR1 MRHNA, CDR2 SNTAGT. V shed 6 bases and J 5 bases; nucleotides not matched to a gene: 5. This chain's CDR3 is CASRATGATEAFF. In DNA form, the CDR3 reads TGTGCCAGCAGAGCGACAGGGGCGACTGAAGCTTTCTTT.

The sample holds a few counts of this clone. The chain carries TRBV27 and TRBJ2-7; TRBD1 aligns across 11 bases. Looked up from germline, CDR1 is MNHEY and CDR2 is SMNVEV (reference sequence). With V trimmed by 3 bases and J by 5 bases, 3 bases remained unmatched. This CDR3 is built from 14 residues. In DNA form, the CDR3 reads TGTGCCAGCAGTTTTGGACAGGGGGCGAACGAGCAGTACTTC. The encoded protein is CASSFGQGANEQYF.

This clone was observed a single time. This chain joins TRBV10-3 and TRBJ1-2, with D perhaps matching TRBD1 (5 bases). Germline CDR1 is ENHRY and CDR2 is SYGVKD. Trimming took 2 bases from V and 4 from J, leaving 14 bases between them. This CDR3 has 15 amino acids. This CDR3 is CAISENSPGVYGYTF. CDR3 sequence (DNA): TGTGCCATCAGTGAGAACTCTCCGGGGGTCTATGGCTACACCTTC.

V gene TRBV6-4 combines with J gene TRBJ2-7, with TRBD1 matching over 11 bases. This CDR3 region has 14 residues. Germline loops: CDR1 MRHNA, CDR2 SNTAGT. V lost 6 bases, J lost 4 bases, and 5 bases stayed unmatched. The CDR3 region has the DNA TGTGCCAGCAGGACGGACAGGGGGCATTACGAGCAGTACGTC. Amino acid sequence: CASRTDRGHYEQYV.

The chain links TRBV6-4 to TRBJ1-2, with TRBD1 as a possible D gene (5 bases). V was cut by 2 bases and J by 2 bases, with 6 bases left in between. From germline, CDR1 is MRHNA and CDR2 SNTAGT. The CDR3 length is 13 residues. CDR3 DNA: TGTGCCAGCAGTGACGACAGCAACTATGGCTACACCTTC. Amino acids: CASSDDSNYGYTF.

This clone has only a few counts. The chain links TRBV5-6 to TRBJ2-7; D possibly corresponds to TRBD1 (5 bases). Germline loops: CDR1 SGHDT, CDR2 YYEEEE. The V and J ends lost 2 bases and 3 bases respectively, with 9 bases between them. CDR3 length equals 13 residues. The CDR3 reads CASSFTGYYEQYF. The CDR3, as DNA: TGTGCCAGCAGCTTTACAGGTTACTACGAGCAGTACTTC.

The chain couples TRBV5-1 to TRBJ2-3; 11 bases map to TRBD2. Germline CDR1 is SGHRS and CDR2 is YFSETQ. V dropped 4 bases and J dropped 1; count of bases not matched to a gene: 8. The CDR3 extends over 17 amino acids. CDR3 in amino acids: CASSSGLAGVGTDTQYF. The CDR3 DNA reads as TGCGCCAGCAGCAGTGGACTAGCGGGTGTGGGCACAGATACGCAGTATTTT. Full variable domain (rest looked up from reference TRBV5-1 and TRBJ2-3): KAGVTQTPRYLIKTRGQQVTLSCSPISGHRSVSWYQQTPGQGLQFLFEYFSETQRNKGNFPGRFSGRQFSNSRSEMNVSTLELGDSALYLCASSSGLAGVGTDTQYFGPGTRLTVL.